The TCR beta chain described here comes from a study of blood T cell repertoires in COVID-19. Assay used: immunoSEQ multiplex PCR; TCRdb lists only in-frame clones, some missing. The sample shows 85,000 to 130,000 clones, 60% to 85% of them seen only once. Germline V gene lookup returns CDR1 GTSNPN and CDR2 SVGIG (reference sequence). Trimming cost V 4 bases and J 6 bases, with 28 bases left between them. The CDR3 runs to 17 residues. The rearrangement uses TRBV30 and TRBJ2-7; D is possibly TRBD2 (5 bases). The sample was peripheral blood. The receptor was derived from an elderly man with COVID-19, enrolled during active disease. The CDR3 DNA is TGTGCCTGGAACCACCTTCCCCCGGGGAATCAAGTGGGCGAGCAGTACTTC. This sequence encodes CAWNHLPPGNQVGEQYF.